Here is one TCR beta chain with its context. What it binds is unknown. These data are taken from a study of a mutant IDH1 vaccine in newly diagnosed glioma. For the study at large: Every participant had undergone radiotherapy, temozolomide, or both before, and most underwent both.

Specified time point: week 23, last vaccination. Every vaccination contained 300 ug of the mutant IDH1 20-mer peptide and was paired with topical imiquimod. Points from the study as a whole: Apparently, pseudoprogression bore no relation to changes among the top peripheral T cell clonotypes.

Sequencing was performed with immunoSEQ multiplex PCR; in TCRdb, only in-frame clones are kept and a portion is missing. The table shows tens of thousands of clones, with around 80% occurring only once. The sequenced sample was PBMCs, obtained from a glioma patient whose treatment included an IDH1 peptide vaccine. This receptor was taken from a man aged 35 to 55 with glioma.

This chain's CDR3 is CASSIGTSYGYTF. The CDR3 DNA reads TGTGCCAGTAGTATAGGGACTAGCTATGGCTACACCTTC. The chain is built from TRBV19 and TRBJ1-2; D unresolved. CDR1 is LNHDA and CDR2 is SQIVND in the germline V gene (reference sequence). The CDR3 is 13 residues long. V was shortened by 1 base and J by 4 bases, with 7 bases between the two germline ends.